The TCR beta chain under discussion was sequenced for a study of T cells after yellow fever vaccination. One entry per CDR3 protein results from TCRdb running MiXCR on the 5' RACE reads. The sample has some 500,000 distinct CDR3 sequences; roughly 14% are singletons. Material: PBMCs, obtained on the day of the yellow fever booster vaccination. The sequence was obtained from a man aged 30 to 45 who received the YFV17D yellow fever vaccine.

This chain's CDR3 is CASTSSTGYFGEQYF. The CDR3 nucleotides read TGTGCCAGCACCTCCTCCACAGGGTACTTTGGCGAGCAGTACTTC. This chain connects TRBV7-8 to TRBJ2-7; possible D gene TRBD1, 6 bases. In germline, CDR1 is SGHVS, CDR2 FQNEAQ. Trimming took 7 bases from V and 6 from J, leaving 22 bases between them. This CDR3 comprises 15 residues.